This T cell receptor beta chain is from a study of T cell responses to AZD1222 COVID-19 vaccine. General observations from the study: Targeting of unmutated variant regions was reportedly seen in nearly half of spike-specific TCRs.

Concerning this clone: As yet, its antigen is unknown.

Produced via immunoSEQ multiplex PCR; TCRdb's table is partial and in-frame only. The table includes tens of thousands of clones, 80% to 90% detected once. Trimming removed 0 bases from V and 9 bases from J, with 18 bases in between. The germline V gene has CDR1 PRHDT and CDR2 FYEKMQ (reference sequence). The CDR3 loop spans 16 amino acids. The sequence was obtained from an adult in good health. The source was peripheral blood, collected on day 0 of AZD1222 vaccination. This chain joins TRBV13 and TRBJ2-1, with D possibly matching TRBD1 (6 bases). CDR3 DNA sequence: TGTGCCAGCAGCTTAGGACAGGGTCATGGGATGTCTGAGCAGTTCTTC. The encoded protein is CASSLGQGHGMSEQFF.